This entry describes one TCR beta chain. The antigen remains undetermined. This entry is derived from a study of CD8 T cells in ankylosing spondylitis. Study-level results: A motif of 7 to 9 highly homologous TCR beta variants was seen as apparently characteristic of ankylosing spondylitis blood. Reports say disease-linked clones showed up significantly more in matched ankylosing spondylitis synovial fluid. Existing reports had already noted some motif variants in reactive arthritis synovial fluid and blood.

The junction had 8 bases not matched to a gene; V was cut back by 0 bases and J by 4 bases. CDR3 size: 17 residues. Germline-derived CDR1 and CDR2 are SGDLS and YYNGEE. Each TCR beta library was made by quantitative 5'-RACE that incorporated molecular barcodes. TCRdb itself ran the 5' RACE reads through MiXCR, one entry per CDR3 protein. The data contain roughly 230,000 distinct CDR3 sequences, approximately 20% of them seen just once; the ten biggest clones take up around a third. The sequence was collected from a male donor with ankylosing spondylitis or in good health (not recorded which). V gene TRBV9 combines with J gene TRBJ2-1; 9 nucleotides line up with TRBD2. Sequencing used blood, either unsorted or a sorted T cell fraction (not recorded which). In DNA, the CDR3 is TGTGCCAGCAGCGTAGTTCCTAGCGGGGAAGGGTACAATGAGCAGTTCTTC. Its translation: CASSVVPSGEGYNEQFF.